This TCR beta chain appears in the sequencing data of a study of spatial heterogeneity in lung cancer. MiXCR was run by TCRdb on the 5' RACE reads, yielding one entry per CDR3 protein. The sample consists of tens of thousands of distinct CDR3 sequences, around 12% of them appearing once. Indicated time point: sample taken at primary tumor resection. Unsorted whole RNA of tumor, nontumor lung or frozen PBMC was sequenced. The CDR3 length is 15 residues. Germline V gene sequence: CDR1 LGHDT, CDR2 YNNKEL (reference sequence). V lost 5 bases, J lost 6 bases, and 4 bases stayed unmatched. This clonotype was detected a few times.

This TCR derives from a male donor with early-stage non-small cell lung cancer. Sequencing used PBMCs, obtained at surgery. The chain is built from TRBV3-1 and TRBJ2-3; TRBD2 aligns across 14 bases. CDR3 sequence reads: CASSSTSGGADTQYF. CDR3 nucleotide sequence: TGTGCCAGCAGCTCGACTAGCGGGGGGGCTGATACGCAGTATTTT.